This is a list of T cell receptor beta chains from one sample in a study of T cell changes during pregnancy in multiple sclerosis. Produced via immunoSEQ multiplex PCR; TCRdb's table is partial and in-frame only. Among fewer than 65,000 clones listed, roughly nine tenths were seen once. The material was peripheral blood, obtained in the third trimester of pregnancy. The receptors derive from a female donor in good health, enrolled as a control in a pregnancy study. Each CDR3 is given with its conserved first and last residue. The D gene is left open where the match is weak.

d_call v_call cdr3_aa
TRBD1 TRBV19 CASSIERQGIRPQHF
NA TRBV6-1 CASSLGLNTEAFF
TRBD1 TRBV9 CASSVATGGFTDTQYF
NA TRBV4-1 CASSQDSQFIQYF
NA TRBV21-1 CASSREPRNCTDTQYF
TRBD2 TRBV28 CASSETSGSPLGGPDTQYF
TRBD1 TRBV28 CASSFPWRDREDYGYTF
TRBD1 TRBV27 CASGTGKLFF
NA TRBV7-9 CASSSQGPEAFF
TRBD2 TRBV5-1 CASTREGSGANVLTF
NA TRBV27 CASSSWGRGGYTF
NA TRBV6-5 CASSSTGNRAKNIQYF
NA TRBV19 CASRTLDRNTEAFF
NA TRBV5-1 CASSLDQGAKNIQYF
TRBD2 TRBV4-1 CASSQVVAGNPIHGTQYF
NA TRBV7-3 CASSFQGWGYTF
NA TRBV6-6 CASSYEFRDGYTF
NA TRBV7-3 CASSSYLQGGDGYTF
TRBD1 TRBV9 CASSTLQGDTEAFF
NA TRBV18 CASSPSSVAGETQYF
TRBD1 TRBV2 CASRSGGLPVGQREKLFF
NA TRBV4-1 CASSQPGSETQYF
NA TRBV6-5 CASSYSKFEGGTEAFF
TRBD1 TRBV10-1 CASRRGWTGGKTTGELFF
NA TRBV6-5 CASRNWLADTGELFF